Listed below are T cell receptor beta chains from one sample, sequenced in a study of identical twins. From the 5' RACE reads, TCRdb called clonotypes with MiXCR, one entry per CDR3 protein. The sample lists hundreds of thousands of distinct CDR3 sequences, about 24% occurring once. A further study also used this sample, focusing on T cells expressing NK-cell markers.

Sequenced sample: CD4+ T cells sorted from blood. The receptor source for this set is a woman between 18 and 29 years old in good health. CDR3s include the opening cysteine and the closing phenylalanine or tryptophan. Size is omitted from some rows. Given values are once, few, many or a class for expanded clones.

v_gene: TRBV6-2/TRBV6-3
abundance: few
CDR3aa: CASSYSQPNQPQHF

v_gene: TRBV5-6
abundance: NA
CDR3aa: CASSLTGGGVAYEQYF

v_gene: TRBV12-3/TRBV12-4
abundance: once
CDR3aa: CASSGTGNYEQYF

v_gene: TRBV9
abundance: few
CDR3aa: CASSPNVGHTYEQYF

v_gene: TRBV5-1
abundance: NA
CDR3aa: CASKPAGLSYNEQFF

v_gene: TRBV27
abundance: few
CDR3aa: CASLPGTDEQYF

v_gene: TRBV15
abundance: NA
CDR3aa: CATSRDARGRESSYNEQFF

v_gene: TRBV10-3
abundance: few
CDR3aa: CAISEGGSDNEQFF

v_gene: TRBV6-5
abundance: NA
CDR3aa: CASSYAGQGGNTEAFF

v_gene: TRBV10-3
abundance: NA
CDR3aa: CAISGKGRSQETQYF

v_gene: TRBV7-9
abundance: NA
CDR3aa: CASSLAFQVSYNEQFF

v_gene: TRBV3-1
abundance: many
CDR3aa: CASSPGYSYEQYF

v_gene: TRBV6-1
abundance: NA
CDR3aa: CASSPLPGLAYNEQFF

v_gene: TRBV12-3/TRBV12-4
abundance: few
CDR3aa: CASSFTQGSAGELFF

v_gene: TRBV5-6
abundance: few
CDR3aa: CASSLLGGTSSYNEQFF

v_gene: TRBV5-1
abundance: NA
CDR3aa: CASSSTGYLQETQYF

v_gene: TRBV20-1
abundance: NA
CDR3aa: CSASRARGYEQYF

v_gene: TRBV2
abundance: few
CDR3aa: CASSERGPRSPLHF

v_gene: TRBV12-3/TRBV12-4
abundance: few
CDR3aa: CASSPLRDFTDTQYF

v_gene: TRBV10-3
abundance: few
CDR3aa: CAISGTGDNEQFF

v_gene: TRBV7-6
abundance: NA
CDR3aa: CASSFGTVTGELFF

v_gene: TRBV19
abundance: NA
CDR3aa: CASSQPGGGYFGTDTQYF

v_gene: TRBV12-5
abundance: few
CDR3aa: CASSGQGKADTQYF

v_gene: TRBV20-1
abundance: NA
CDR3aa: CSAGTSGMETQYF

v_gene: TRBV4-3
abundance: NA
CDR3aa: CASSQEVMDTEAFF

v_gene: TRBV2
abundance: few
CDR3aa: CASSAGGAGDTQYF

v_gene: TRBV2
abundance: NA
CDR3aa: CATGLAAYNEQFF

v_gene: TRBV5-6
abundance: once
CDR3aa: CASSLGEGETQYF

v_gene: TRBV15
abundance: NA
CDR3aa: CATSQGSGRTDTQYF

v_gene: TRBV7-9
abundance: few
CDR3aa: CASSSNRGMNTEAFF

v_gene: TRBV5-1
abundance: NA
CDR3aa: CASSLGGTGGHEQYF

v_gene: TRBV7-2
abundance: NA
CDR3aa: CASSFSGGAFAEAFF

v_gene: TRBV2
abundance: NA
CDR3aa: CASSQTRNQPQHF

v_gene: TRBV10-3
abundance: NA
CDR3aa: CAISPGLNYGYTF

v_gene: TRBV4-3
abundance: NA
CDR3aa: CASSQEWGVGGPGEQYF

v_gene: TRBV2
abundance: NA
CDR3aa: CASSKKFVGGRGTDTQYF

v_gene: TRBV10-3
abundance: NA
CDR3aa: CAISEGLTEAFF

v_gene: TRBV20-1
abundance: NA
CDR3aa: CSAPPGTGRQGEAFF

v_gene: TRBV7-9
abundance: NA
CDR3aa: CASSLAGPYNEQFF

v_gene: TRBV6-2/TRBV6-3
abundance: NA
CDR3aa: CASSYPQYSTGELFF